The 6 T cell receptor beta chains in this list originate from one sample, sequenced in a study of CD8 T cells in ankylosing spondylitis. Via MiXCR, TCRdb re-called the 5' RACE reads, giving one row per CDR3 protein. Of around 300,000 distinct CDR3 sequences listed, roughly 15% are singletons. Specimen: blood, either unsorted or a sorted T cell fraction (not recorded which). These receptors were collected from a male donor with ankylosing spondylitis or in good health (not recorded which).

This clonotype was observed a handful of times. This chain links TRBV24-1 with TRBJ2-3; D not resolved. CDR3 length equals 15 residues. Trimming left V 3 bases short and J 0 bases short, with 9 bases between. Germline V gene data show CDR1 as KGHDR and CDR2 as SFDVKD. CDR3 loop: CATSDPKTSTDTQYF. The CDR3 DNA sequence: TGTGCCACCAGTGATCCGAAGACTAGCACAGATACGCAGTATTTT.

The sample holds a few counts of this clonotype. The CDR3 loop is CASSPTVPSYEQYF. CDR3 DNA sequence: TGTGCCAGCAGTCCTACAGTGCCCTCCTACGAGCAGTACTTC. The genes are TRBV2 and TRBJ2-7, with unresolved D. CDR3 size: 14 residues. V lost 5 bases to trimming and J lost 0 bases, with 11 bases between them. Looked up from germline, CDR1 is SNHLY and CDR2 is FYNNEI.

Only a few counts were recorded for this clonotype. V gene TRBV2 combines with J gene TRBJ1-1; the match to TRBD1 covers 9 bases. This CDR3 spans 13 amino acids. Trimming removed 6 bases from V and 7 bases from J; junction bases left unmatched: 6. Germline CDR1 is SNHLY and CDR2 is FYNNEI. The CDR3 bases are TGTGCCAGCAGAAGACAGGGGGTACATGAAGCTTTCTTT. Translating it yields CASRRQGVHEAFF.

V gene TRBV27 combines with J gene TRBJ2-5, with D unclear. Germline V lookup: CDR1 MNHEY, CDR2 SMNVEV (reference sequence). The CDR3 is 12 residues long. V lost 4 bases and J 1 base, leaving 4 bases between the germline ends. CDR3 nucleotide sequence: TGTGCCAGCAGTTCCCCCCAAGAGACCCAGTACTTC. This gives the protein CASSSPQETQYF.

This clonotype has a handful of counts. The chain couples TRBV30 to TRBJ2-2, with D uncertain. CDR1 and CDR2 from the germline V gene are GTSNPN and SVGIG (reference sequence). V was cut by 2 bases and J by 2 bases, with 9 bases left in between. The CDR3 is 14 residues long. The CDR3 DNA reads TGTGCCTGGAGTAGGAAGCAAAACACCGGGGAGCTGTTTTTT. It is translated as CAWSRKQNTGELFF.

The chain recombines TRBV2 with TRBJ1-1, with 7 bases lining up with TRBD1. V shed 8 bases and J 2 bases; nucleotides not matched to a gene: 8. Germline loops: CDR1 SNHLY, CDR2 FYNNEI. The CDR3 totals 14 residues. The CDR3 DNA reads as TGTGCCAGCGGAAAGGGGGCTATCAACACTGAAGCTTTCTTT. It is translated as CASGKGAINTEAFF.